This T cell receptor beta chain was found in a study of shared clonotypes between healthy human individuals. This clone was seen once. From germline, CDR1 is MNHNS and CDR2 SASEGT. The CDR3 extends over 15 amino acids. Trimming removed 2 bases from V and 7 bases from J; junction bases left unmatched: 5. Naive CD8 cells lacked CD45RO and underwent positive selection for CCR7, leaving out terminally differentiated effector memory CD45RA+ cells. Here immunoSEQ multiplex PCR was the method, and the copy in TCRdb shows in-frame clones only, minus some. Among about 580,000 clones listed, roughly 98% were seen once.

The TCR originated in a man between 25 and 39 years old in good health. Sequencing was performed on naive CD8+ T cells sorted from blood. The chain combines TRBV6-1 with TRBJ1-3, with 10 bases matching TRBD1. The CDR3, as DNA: TGTGCCAGCAGTGAATCCGGGACAGGGGTCAACACCATATATTTT. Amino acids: CASSESGTGVNTIYF.